The 3 T cell receptor beta chains reported below all come from one sample, sequenced in a study of cytomegalovirus exposure and HLA in healthy donors. The PCR had 60 Vbeta and 13 Jbeta primers. Here immunoSEQ multiplex PCR was the method, and the copy in TCRdb shows in-frame clones only, minus some. The sample has 55,000 to 75,000 clones, 74% seen once; the top ten hold more than 9.5%. The sequenced sample consisted of PBMCs. These receptors came from a human donor in good health.

V gene TRBV2 combines with J gene TRBJ1-5, with 7 nucleotides matching TRBD1. V gave up 10 bases and J gave up 0 bases; unmatched junction bases: 3. Germline CDR1 and CDR2: SNHLY and FYNNEI. This CDR3 contains 13 residues. The CDR3 region has the DNA TGTGCCACTCAGGGGGATAGCAATCAGCCCCAGCATTTT. It yields the protein CATQGDSNQPQHF. Full variable domain (rest looked up from reference TRBV2 and TRBJ1-5): EPEVTQTPSHQVTQMGQEVILRCVPISNHLYFYWYRQILGQKVEFLVSFYNNEISEKSEIFDDQFSVERPDGSNFTLKIRSTKLEDSAMYFCATQGDSNQPQHFGDGTRLSIL.

The chain carries TRBV7-2 and TRBJ2-7; 8 positions agree with TRBD2. V lost 4 bases and J lost 9; bases outside the gene matches: 14. Germline V gives CDR1 SGHTA, CDR2 FQGNSA. The length of the CDR3 is 15 residues. The CDR3: CASSSGTRVRPGQYF. CDR3 in DNA: TGTGCCAGCAGCTCCGGGACTAGGGTTCGTCCAGGGCAGTACTTC. The full variable domain, rest sourced from reference TRBV7-2 and TRBJ2-7, is GAGVSQSPSNKVTEKGKDVELRCDPISGHTALYWYRQSLGQGLEFLIYFQGNSAPDKSGLPSDRFSAERTGGSVSTLTIQRTQQEDSAVYLCASSSGTRVRPGQYFGPGTRLTVT.

The chain combines TRBV10-3 with TRBJ2-3; 7 bases agree with TRBD1. Trimming cost V 2 bases and J 9 bases; bases outside gene matches: 8. This CDR3 has 14 residues. Germline CDR1 reads ENHRY; CDR2 reads SYGVKD. In DNA form, the CDR3 reads TGTGCCATCAGTGAGGAAAGACAGGGTGTAACGCAGTATTTT. It specifies CAISEERQGVTQYF.